This T cell receptor (beta chain) was obtained from a study of Graves' ophthalmopathy and Graves' hyperthyroidism. Findings of the study overall: With a specificity of under 85% and a sensitivity of roughly 71%, the model predicted ophthalmopathy progression.

About this clonotype itself: The antigen is undetermined.

The CDR3 covers 12 residues. Germline values: CDR1 MNHNS, CDR2 SASEGT. With 7 bases clipped from V and 6 bases from J, the junction kept 1 base outside the gene matches. Beta-chain TCR CDR3 regions were amplified from RNA transcripts. The first-round RT-PCR employed HTBI primers together with the Qiagen OneStep RT-PCR kit. A multiplex PCR was then performed as the second round. From the multiplex PCR reads, TCRdb called clonotypes with MiXCR, one entry per CDR3 protein. The profile shows 300,000 to 400,000 distinct CDR3 sequences, around a sixth of them singletons. The specimen was peripheral blood. The V and J genes are TRBV6-1 and TRBJ2-7, with 12 bases aligning to TRBD2. The TCR originated in an adult man with Graves' ophthalmopathy. The CDR3 loop reads CASTSGRGEQYF. The CDR3 bases are TGTGCCAGCACTAGCGGGAGGGGCGAGCAGTACTTC.